These T cell receptor beta chains were read from a single sample in a study of response to subunit inactivated influenza vaccine. TCRdb itself ran the RT-PCR reads through MiXCR, one entry per CDR3 protein. The sample has about 480,000 distinct CDR3 sequences, about 10% seen once. This specimen consisted of PBMCs from blood, obtained about 40 days after vaccination. All receptors derive from a man aged 50 to 59 who received an inactivated influenza vaccine. CDR3s include the opening cysteine and the closing phenylalanine or tryptophan. The D gene is left open where the match is weak. Some rows have no size entry. The others give once, few or many, or a class for an expanded clone.

v_gene	abundance	len	d_gene	j_gene	CDR3nt	CDR3aa
TRBV7-8	NA	18	TRBD2	TRBJ2-2	TGTGCCAGCAGCTCCCCGGTGGGGCGGGAGCTCCGCACCGGGGAGCTGTTTTTT	CASSSPVGRELRTGELFF
TRBV7-9	few	14	NA	TRBJ1-1	TGTGCCAGCAGCCCCAGGGTGTGGGACACTGAAGCTTTCTTT	CASSPRVWDTEAFF
TRBV12-3/TRBV12-4	NA	13	NA	TRBJ2-7	TGTGCCAGCAGGGGGCCCTACAGCTACGAGCAGTACTTC	CASRGPYSYEQYF
TRBV20-1	few	17	TRBD1	TRBJ1-6	TGCAGTGCTAGACACCGAGCCCGGACAGGGGAGCGGTCACCCCTCCACTTT	CSARHRARTGERSPLHF
TRBV7-3	NA	16	NA	TRBJ2-2	TGTGCCAGCAGCTCAACGGGAATGGCAAACACCGGGGAGCTGTTTTTT	CASSSTGMANTGELFF
TRBV15	NA	12	NA	TRBJ2-1	TGTGCCACCAGCAGAGCTAGCGCGAGTCAGTTCTTC	CATSRASASQFF
TRBV5-1	few	17	NA	TRBJ1-3	TGCGCCAGCAGCGCGGACACCTTTGGATTCTCTGGAAACACCATATATTTT	CASSADTFGFSGNTIYF
TRBV29-1	few	14	TRBD1	TRBJ2-1	TGCAGCGTTGACAGGGGGCTTGACTACAATGAGCAGTTCTTC	CSVDRGLDYNEQFF
TRBV12-3/TRBV12-4	NA	20	NA	TRBJ1-2	TGTGCCAGCAGTTTCTTTCTATCAGGCAGGGGTCTTTCGGATAACTATGGCTACACCTTC	CASSFFLSGRGLSDNYGYTF
TRBV6-5	NA	12	NA	TRBJ2-7	TGTGCCAGCAGACCTTTGGAGGGCGAGCAGTACTTC	CASRPLEGEQYF
TRBV29-1	NA	8	NA	TRBJ1-2	TGCAGCGTTGATGCTGACACCTTC	CSVDADTF
TRBV10-3	few	15	TRBD2	TRBJ2-1	TGTGCCATCAGTCCTTCTCGGGGGGAGAAGGATGAGCAGTTCTTC	CAISPSRGEKDEQFF
TRBV18	many	12	NA	TRBJ2-7	TGTGCCAGCTCTCCCCTGAGGGAGGAGCAGTACTTC	CASSPLREEQYF
TRBV20-1	few	14	NA	TRBJ2-7	TGCAGTGCTAGAGATCTGCACAATCACTACGAGCAGTACTTC	CSARDLHNHYEQYF
TRBV20-1	NA	11	TRBD1	TRBJ2-7	TGCAGCGAGGGGGCTGGCTACGAGCAGTACTTC	CSEGAGYEQYF
TRBV24-1	many	15	NA	TRBJ2-1	TGTGCCACCAGTGACGGCTCTATTTCCTACAATGAGCAGTTCTTC	CATSDGSISYNEQFF
TRBV7-9	few	12	NA	TRBJ1-5	TGTGCCAGCAGCTTACAGGGCCAGCCCCAGCATTTT	CASSLQGQPQHF
TRBV18	NA	15	TRBD2	TRBJ2-7	TGTGCCAGCTCACCCCGAGGACTAGCGGGAGACGAGCAGTACTTC	CASSPRGLAGDEQYF
TRBV5-6	NA	16	TRBD2	TRBJ2-7	TGTGCCAGCAGCTTGAGGGGACTAGCGTCGGTAGACGAGCAGTACTTC	CASSLRGLASVDEQYF
TRBV24-1	few	13	NA	TRBJ2-1	TGTGCCACCCGCGGTCCGACCGGCAATGAGCAGTTCTTC	CATRGPTGNEQFF
TRBV6-5	many	17	TRBD2	TRBJ2-2	TGTGCCAGCAGTTACTCTGCGGGAGAAGGGTACACCGGGGAGCTGTTTTTT	CASSYSAGEGYTGELFF
TRBV9	NA	13	TRBD2	TRBJ2-1	TGTGCCAGCAGCGTAGCTCCAGAGGCGGGAGAGTTCTTC	CASSVAPEAGEFF
TRBV29-1	few	14	NA	TRBJ1-5	TGCAGCGTTGAAAGAGACAGCAACAATCAGCCCCAGCATTTT	CSVERDSNNQPQHF
TRBV7-8	NA	15	TRBD1	TRBJ2-2	TGTGCCAGCAGCTCCGCAGGGGGCGCCCCCGGGGAGCTGTTTTTT	CASSSAGGAPGELFF
TRBV12-3/TRBV12-4	many	15	NA	TRBJ2-2	TGTGCCAGCAGCTATCGCCGGGGGGCCACCGGGGAGCTGTTTTTT	CASSYRRGATGELFF
TRBV29-1	few	17	TRBD2	TRBJ2-2	TGCAGCGTTGAATCTAAATTGGCGGGAGGGGTAACCGGGGAGCTGTTTTTT	CSVESKLAGGVTGELFF
TRBV7-2	NA	16	NA	TRBJ2-3	TGTGCCAGCAGCGAAGGACAGCGGGGACGCCCCGATACGCAGTATTTT	CASSEGQRGRPDTQYF
TRBV28	NA	10	NA	TRBJ2-7	TGTGCCAGCGGGGGGAACGAGCAGTACTTC	CASGGNEQYF
TRBV5-1	few	15	TRBD1	TRBJ2-1	TGCGCCAGCAGCTTGGGAGGGACAGGGGGTCGTGAGCAGTTCTTC	CASSLGGTGGREQFF
TRBV6-1	NA	17	TRBD1	TRBJ2-6	TGTGCCAGCAGCCTAGGACAGGGTTACTCTGGGGCCAACGTCCTGACTTTC	CASSLGQGYSGANVLTF
TRBV5-1	NA	14	TRBD1	TRBJ1-4	TGCGCCAGCAGCCCAGACAGGGGGACCGAAAAACTGTTTTTT	CASSPDRGTEKLFF
TRBV20-1	few	15	NA	TRBJ1-5	TGCAGTGCTCCGTCGACAGGTCCCTTCAATCAGCCCCAGCATTTT	CSAPSTGPFNQPQHF
TRBV4-1	NA	15	TRBD1	TRBJ2-3	TGCGCCAGCAGCCATCGACAGGGGCAGGGAGGTACGCAGTATTTT	CASSHRQGQGGTQYF
TRBV7-3	NA	15	NA	TRBJ2-2	TGTGCCAGCAGCCCGACGGGGTCTTACACCGGGGAGCTGTTTTTT	CASSPTGSYTGELFF
TRBV11-2	many	11	TRBD2	TRBJ2-1	TGTGCCAGCAGCCCCGGGGGGTACGAGTTCTTC	CASSPGGYEFF
TRBV19	NA	13	TRBD1	TRBJ2-7	TGTGCCAGTAGTATGGGACAGGGAGCCGAGCAGTACTTC	CASSMGQGAEQYF
TRBV7-9	once	15	NA	TRBJ2-5	TGTGCCAGCAGCTCAAGACAGGCCCCCTTGGAGACCCAGTACTTC	CASSSRQAPLETQYF
TRBV7-8	many	19	NA	TRBJ2-4	TGTGCCAGCAGCCCAACCCCGCAGGAGAATCCAACGCGCAAAAACATTCAGTACTTC	CASSPTPQENPTRKNIQYF
TRBV5-1	few	15	TRBD1	TRBJ1-1	TGCGCCAGCAGCCCAGGGGGGACAGCTAACACTGAAGCTTTCTTT	CASSPGGTANTEAFF
TRBV20-1	few	14	NA	TRBJ1-1	TGCAGTGCCAACAAAGGGGGGATGGACACTGAAGCTTTCTTT	CSANKGGMDTEAFF
TRBV7-6	many	14	TRBD2	TRBJ2-1	TGTGCCAGCAGCTTAGCCACTAGCGGGAATGAGCAGTTCTTC	CASSLATSGNEQFF
TRBV6-2/TRBV6-3	NA	18	TRBD2	TRBJ2-1	TGTGCCAGCAGTTACTCGAGTTTCAGGACTAGCGGGAACAATGAGCAGTTCTTC	CASSYSSFRTSGNNEQFF
TRBV7-2	few	15	TRBD2	TRBJ2-7	TGTGCCAGCAGCTCTAGGGGAACTAGCGTCGACGAGCAGTACTTC	CASSSRGTSVDEQYF
TRBV14	few	15	NA	TRBJ2-5	TGTGCCAGCAGCCGAGACAGGTCCCGAGGGGAGACCCAGTACTTC	CASSRDRSRGETQYF
TRBV10-3	many	11	NA	TRBJ2-3	TGTGCCATCAGTGAGTCGACGGCGCAGTATTTT	CAISESTAQYF